A single sample gave rise to the 24 T cell receptor beta chains below, sequenced in a study of shared clonotypes between healthy human individuals. Data came from immunoSEQ multiplex PCR; TCRdb stores just in-frame clones and leaves some out. Of 2,100,000 or so clones detected, almost 96% appear once; the ten largest clones hold 0.1% to 0.15%. The sequencing input was naive CD4+ T cells sorted from blood. The sample's subset: CD45RA+ positively selected. Receptor source: a man aged 18 to 29 in good health.

The rearrangement uses TRBV6-1 and TRBJ2-7, with TRBD2 as a possible D gene (7 bases). The germline CDR1 and CDR2 sequences are MNHNS and SASEGT. The length of the CDR3 is 13 residues. V was trimmed by 8 bases and J by 2 bases, leaving 13 bases between them. The CDR3 here is CASGGADTYEQYF. CDR3 nucleotides: TGTGCCAGCGGGGGGGCAGATACCTACGAGCAGTACTTC.

V is TRBV13 and J is TRBJ1-4; maybe TRBD1 (6 bases). V gave up 5 bases and J gave up 0 bases, with 7 bases separating them. Germline CDR1 PRHDT, CDR2 FYEKMQ (reference sequence). The CDR3 has 14 residues. CDR3 amino acids: CASSHRATNEKLFF. DNA for the CDR3: TGTGCCAGCAGCCACAGGGCAACTAATGAAAAACTGTTTTTT.

The rearrangement joins TRBV6-1 to TRBJ2-7; no firm D call. V shed 7 bases and J shed 5 bases, with 18 bases lying between them. The CDR3 runs to 14 residues. The germline CDR1 and CDR2 sequences are MNHNS and SASEGT. The CDR3 nucleotides read TGTGCCAGCACCCTCGAAATCGGTATCCACGAGCAGTACTTC. This gives the protein CASTLEIGIHEQYF.

This rearrangement joins TRBV18 to TRBJ2-7; tentatively, D is TRBD1 (6 bases). Trimming cost V 1 base and J 0 bases, with 13 bases left between them. The CDR3 totals 16 residues. The germline V gene encodes CDR1 KGHSH and CDR2 LQKENI. The DNA of the CDR3 is TGTGCCAGCTCACCACAGGTGGGGACAATCTCCTACGAGCAGTACTTC. It translates to CASSPQVGTISYEQYF.

In its sample, this clone was seen once. The J gene is TRBJ1-1, the V gene TRBV29-1; 11 nucleotides agree with TRBD1. CDR1 and CDR2 (germline): SQVTM, ANQGSEA. The junction had 3 bases not matched to a gene; V was cut back by 6 bases and J by 0 bases. The CDR3 totals 14 residues. The CDR3 region is CSVGDRGVNTEAFF. As DNA, the CDR3 is TGCAGCGTGGGGGACAGGGGGGTGAACACTGAAGCTTTCTTT.

This chain connects TRBV7-8 to TRBJ1-5, with TRBD1 as a possible D gene (5 bases). Germline V CDR1 and CDR2: SGHVS, FQNEAQ. V was cut by 0 bases and J by 7 bases, with 13 bases left in between. This CDR3 is 15 amino acids long. The DNA for the CDR3 is TGTGCCAGCAGCTTAGCGGGAAGGGGTGGACAGCCCCAGCATTTT. Translation gives CASSLAGRGGQPQHF.

A few counts support this clone. J is TRBJ2-7 and V is TRBV6-6; 8 bases are shared with TRBD2. The CDR3 extends over 12 amino acids. V shed 6 bases and J 6 bases; nucleotides not matched to a gene: 4. Germline V CDR1 and CDR2: MNHNY, SVGAGI (reference sequence). Written as DNA, the CDR3 is TGTGCCAGCAGCTCCGGGACTAGCGAGCAGTACTTC. Amino acids: CASSSGTSEQYF.

The chain carries TRBV2 and TRBJ1-1, with D unclear. The V gene's germline CDR1 is SNHLY and CDR2 FYNNEI. This CDR3 contains 14 residues. The V end lost 3 bases, the J end lost 4 bases, and 12 bases lay between the germline ends. The CDR3 bases are TGTGCCAGCAGTGATGAGGGTGCCGGCACTGAAGCTTTCTTT. This translates into CASSDEGAGTEAFF.

This clone was detected once. J is TRBJ1-2 and V is TRBV19; 10 bases are shared with TRBD1. V lost 4 bases and J lost 1; bases outside the gene matches: 15. This CDR3 has 19 residues. Germline V gene data show CDR1 as LNHDA and CDR2 as SQIVND (reference sequence). Here the CDR3 reads CASSSPDGTGDFFNYGYTF. The CDR3 DNA reads TGTGCCAGTAGTAGTCCGGATGGGACAGGGGACTTTTTTAACTATGGCTACACCTTC.

This clone was detected only a few times. The chain recombines TRBV28 with TRBJ1-6; 8 bases match TRBD1. This CDR3 is built from 16 residues. Per the germline V gene, CDR1 is MDHEN and CDR2 is SYDVKM. The V and J ends lost 5 bases and 6 bases, in that order; junction bases with no gene match: 9. The CDR3: CASSAGQGFGNSPLHF. CDR3 DNA: TGTGCCAGCAGTGCAGGACAGGGTTTTGGTAATTCACCCCTCCACTTT. Full variable domain (rest looked up from reference TRBV28 and TRBJ1-6): DVKVTQSSRYLVKRTGEKVFLECVQDMDHENMFWYRQDPGLGLRLIYFSYDVKMKEKGDIPEGYSVSREKKERFSLILESASTNQTSMYLCASSAGQGFGNSPLHFGNGTRLTVT.

The gene calls are TRBV4-3 and TRBJ2-7, with D perhaps TRBD1 (6 bases). The CDR3 length is 16 residues. The V end lost 1 base, the J end lost 2 bases, and 15 bases lay between the germline ends. Germline lookup yields CDR1 LGHNA and CDR2 YSLEER. CDR3 sequence: CASSQVDNRATYEQYF. The CDR3 DNA follows: TGCGCCAGCAGCCAAGTAGATAACAGGGCCACCTACGAGCAGTACTTC.

This chain links TRBV7-8 with TRBJ2-7; 7 nucleotides align to TRBD2. V lost 1 base and J lost 5; bases outside the gene matches: 5. This CDR3 is built from 14 residues. Looked up from germline, CDR1 is SGHVS and CDR2 is FQNEAQ. This CDR3 is CASSLGWGGDEQYF. CDR3 sequence (DNA): TGTGCCAGCAGCTTAGGTTGGGGGGGAGACGAGCAGTACTTC.

The rearrangement joins TRBV27 to TRBJ1-1, with D tentatively TRBD1 (5 bases). Trimming left V 4 bases short and J 4 bases short, with 13 bases between. From germline, CDR1 is MNHEY and CDR2 SMNVEV (reference sequence). The length of the CDR3 is 14 residues. The DNA for the CDR3 is TGTGCCAGCAGTTCAGGGATCGGGGCCACTGAAGCTTTCTTT. Protein sequence: CASSSGIGATEAFF.

As to this clone: The junction shows a germline mismatch at one end, possibly a read error. The chain is built from TRBV28 and TRBJ1-3, with D hard to call. This CDR3 has 15 amino acids. Germline CDR1 is MDHEN and CDR2 is SYDVKM. The CDR3, as DNA: TGTGCCAGCAGTTTTATTAGGAACTCTGGAAACACCATACATTTT. Translation gives CASSFIRNSGNTIHF.

The chain carries TRBV9 and TRBJ1-6; D unresolved. Germline V gene lookup returns CDR1 SGDLS and CDR2 YYNGEE. The CDR3 is made up of 15 amino acids. Trimming shortened V by 1 base and J by 2 bases, and 7 bases separated the two germline ends. In DNA, the CDR3 is TGTGCCAGCAGCGTAACCGGGGCCTATAATTCACCCCTCCACTTT. Translation: CASSVTGAYNSPLHF. The complete variable domain, with remaining parts taken from reference TRBV9 and TRBJ1-6, reads DSGVTQTPKHLITATGQRVTLRCSPRSGDLSVYWYQQSLDQGLQFLIQYYNGEERAKGNILERFSAQQFPDLHSELNLSSLELGDSALYFCASSVTGAYNSPLHFGNGTRLTVT.

The chain links TRBV7-2 to TRBJ1-2; D ambiguous. Germline V gene lookup returns CDR1 SGHTA and CDR2 FQGNSA. The CDR3 loop spans 15 amino acids. Trimming shortened V by 1 base and J by 2 bases, and 11 bases separated the two germline ends. The CDR3 loop is CASSLEQLNNYGYTF. Written as DNA, the CDR3 is TGTGCCAGCAGCTTAGAACAGCTAAACAACTATGGCTACACCTTC. Drawing the rest from reference TRBV7-2 and TRBJ1-2, the complete variable domain is GAGVSQSPSNKVTEKGKDVELRCDPISGHTALYWYRQSLGQGLEFLIYFQGNSAPDKSGLPSDRFSAERTGGSVSTLTIQRTQQEDSAVYLCASSLEQLNNYGYTFGSGTRLTVV.

The rearrangement uses TRBV6-5 and TRBJ2-1; no definite D call. The CDR3 loop spans 15 amino acids. Germline V gives CDR1 MNHEY, CDR2 SVGAGI. V was cut by 5 bases and J by 2 bases, with 13 bases left in between. This CDR3 is CASSPIPGAYNEQFF. The CDR3 coding sequence is TGTGCCAGCAGTCCAATCCCCGGCGCCTACAATGAGCAGTTCTTC.

Only one count was recorded for this clone. This chain links TRBV6-5 with TRBJ1-1; no clear D gene. Germline CDR1 is MNHEY and CDR2 is SVGAGI. This CDR3 region has 14 residues. Trimming cost V 6 bases and J 1 base, with 12 bases left between them. CDR3 in amino acids: CASSRSPTNTEAFF. The CDR3 DNA sequence: TGTGCCAGCAGCCGTTCACCGACGAACACTGAAGCTTTCTTT.

This clone was counted a few times. The J gene is TRBJ1-2, the V gene TRBV11-2; TRBD1 aligns across 12 bases. Per germline, CDR1 SGHAT and CDR2 FQNNGV. J gave up 3 bases and V 5 bases, and 4 bases lay outside the gene matches. The CDR3 loop spans 15 amino acids. The CDR3 here is CASSKGTGGYYGYTF. DNA of the CDR3: TGTGCCAGCAGCAAGGGGACAGGGGGCTACTATGGCTACACCTTC.

The rearrangement uses TRBV5-4 and TRBJ1-6; D is unresolved. The CDR3 is 15 residues long. Trimming removed 4 bases at V and 5 bases at J, with 13 bases between. Germline V gene data show CDR1 as SGHNT and CDR2 as YYREEE (reference sequence). The CDR3 sequence is CASSLGTGNNSPLHF. In DNA, the CDR3 is TGTGCCAGCAGCCTCGGAACGGGCAATAATTCACCCCTCCACTTT.

This clone came up once. The rearrangement uses TRBV2 and TRBJ2-2; the match to TRBD1 covers 7 bases. With 7 bases clipped from V and 2 bases from J, the junction kept 10 bases outside the gene matches. The CDR3 has 16 residues. Germline V CDR1 and CDR2: SNHLY, FYNNEI. The CDR3 loop reads CASKQGGPQNTGELFF. DNA for the CDR3: TGTGCCAGCAAACAAGGGGGCCCTCAAAACACCGGGGAGCTGTTTTTT. Using reference TRBV2 and TRBJ2-2 for the parts outside the CDR3, the full variable domain is EPEVTQTPSHQVTQMGQEVILRCVPISNHLYFYWYRQILGQKVEFLVSFYNNEISEKSEIFDDQFSVERPDGSNFTLKIRSTKLEDSAMYFCASKQGGPQNTGELFFGEGSRLTVL.

The rearrangement uses TRBV4-1 and TRBJ1-2; 9 bases align to TRBD1. V shed 4 bases and J 5 bases; nucleotides not matched to a gene: 5. This CDR3 is built from 14 residues. CDR1 is MGHRA, CDR2 YSYEKL, per germline. The CDR3 coding sequence is TGCGCCAGCAGCCCCGGGACAGGGAAATATGGCTACACCTTC. It specifies CASSPGTGKYGYTF.

In this sample, this clone turned up once. The chain couples TRBV5-1 to TRBJ1-1, with a weak D call TRBD1 (6 bases). V lost 3 bases and J lost 4, with 16 bases in between. CDR1 and CDR2 (germline): SGHRS, YFSETQ. The CDR3 is 15 amino acids. In nucleotides, the CDR3 is TGCGCCAGCAGCTACTTAGTACAGGGTGGCACTGAAGCTTTCTTT. Its translation is CASSYLVQGGTEAFF.

The chain couples TRBV9 to TRBJ2-3; no clear D gene. Germline values: CDR1 SGDLS, CDR2 YYNGEE. The CDR3 spans 15 residues. The germline V and J ends were trimmed by 0 bases and 1 base, with 9 bases remaining between them. CDR3 bases: TGTGCCAGCAGCGTAGGAGTAGCCCGCACAGATACGCAGTATTTT. This codes for CASSVGVARTDTQYF. Full variable domain (missing parts from reference TRBV9 and TRBJ2-3): DSGVTQTPKHLITATGQRVTLRCSPRSGDLSVYWYQQSLDQGLQFLIQYYNGEERAKGNILERFSAQQFPDLHSELNLSSLELGDSALYFCASSVGVARTDTQYFGPGTRLTVL.